This entry is about one T cell receptor beta chain. These data belong to a study of technical replicates of blood from four donors. Here immunoSEQ multiplex PCR was the method, and the copy in TCRdb shows in-frame clones only, minus some. There are approximately 81,000 clones in the sample; 80% to 90% occur only once, and approximately 3.5% lies in the top ten. CDR3 length: 17 residues. Germline CDR1 reads SGHNT; CDR2 reads YYREEE (reference sequence). Trimming stripped 1 base from V and 1 base from J, with 12 bases between. The sample consisted of PBMCs. The receptor comes from a human donor in good health. Some clones in this sample may be carry-over from other donors' samples. V and J are TRBV5-4 and TRBJ2-6, with D possibly TRBD1 on 5 matching bases. DNA for the CDR3: TGTGCCAGCAGCTTGTACAGTCAGGGATCTGGGGCCAACGTCCTGACTTTC. It specifies CASSLYSQGSGANVLTF.